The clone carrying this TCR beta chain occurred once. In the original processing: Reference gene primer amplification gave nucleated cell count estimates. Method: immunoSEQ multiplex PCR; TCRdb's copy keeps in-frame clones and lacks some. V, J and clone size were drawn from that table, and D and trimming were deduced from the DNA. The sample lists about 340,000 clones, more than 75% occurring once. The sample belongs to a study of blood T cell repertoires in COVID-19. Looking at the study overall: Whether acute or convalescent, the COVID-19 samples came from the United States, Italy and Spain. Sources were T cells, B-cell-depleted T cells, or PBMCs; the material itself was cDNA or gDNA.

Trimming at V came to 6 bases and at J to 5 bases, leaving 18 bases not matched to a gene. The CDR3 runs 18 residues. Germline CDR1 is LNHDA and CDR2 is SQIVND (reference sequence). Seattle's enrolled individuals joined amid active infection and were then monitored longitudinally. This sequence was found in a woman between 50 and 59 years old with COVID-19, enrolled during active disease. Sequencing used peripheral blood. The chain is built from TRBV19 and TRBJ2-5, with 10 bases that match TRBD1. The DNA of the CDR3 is TGTGCCAGTAGGCCCTGGCATCGGGGGACAGGGGTTCCGGAGACCCAGTACTTC. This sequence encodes CASRPWHRGTGVPETQYF.